Following are 20 T cell receptor beta chains from one sample sequenced in a study of blood T cell repertoires in COVID-19. Only in-frame clones appear in the TCRdb table, and some are missing; sequencing was by immunoSEQ multiplex PCR. This table has 30,000 to 40,000 clones, around nine tenths appearing once. Sequences were obtained from peripheral blood. The receptor set was obtained from a human donor in a cohort sampled during active COVID-19.

This chain connects TRBV10-3 to TRBJ1-1; no clear D. There are 14 residues in the CDR3. From germline, CDR1 is ENHRY and CDR2 SYGVKD. Trimming cost V 4 bases and J 5 bases, with 14 bases left between them. Here the CDR3 reads CAISVSEAQTEAFF. In DNA form, the CDR3 reads TGTGCCATCAGTGTCTCGGAAGCGCAGACTGAAGCTTTCTTT.

This clone was observed a handful of times. The chain joins TRBV9 to TRBJ1-2; TRBD1 matches 10 bases. Germline trimming cut 0 bases from V and 7 bases from J; bases unmatched to any gene: 6. The CDR3 is 15 residues long. Germline V CDR1 and CDR2: SGDLS, YYNGEE. CDR3 sequence reads: CASSVATGGIGGYTF. The CDR3 DNA reads as TGTGCCAGCAGCGTAGCGACAGGGGGCATAGGTGGCTACACCTTC.

The gene calls are TRBV10-3 and TRBJ2-7, with 11 bases matching TRBD2. CDR3 length equals 13 residues. The V segment lost 10 bases and the J segment 5 bases; nucleotides outside the gene matches: 7. Germline V gene lookup returns CDR1 ENHRY and CDR2 SYGVKD. The CDR3 DNA reads as TGTGCCACTTCTAGCGGGGGGTTTGACGAGCAGTACTTC. Its translation is CATSSGGFDEQYF.

The V gene is TRBV27, the J gene TRBJ2-1; D perhaps matches TRBD1 (6 bases). Germline assignment: CDR1 MNHEY and CDR2 SMNVEV (reference sequence). The V gene lost 2 bases and the J gene lost 0 bases, with 8 bases spanning the gap. This CDR3 is built from 15 residues. CDR3 protein: CASSLIGGSYNEQFF. In nucleotides, the CDR3 is TGTGCCAGCAGTTTAATAGGGGGCTCCTACAATGAGCAGTTCTTC.

The chain carries TRBV19 and TRBJ1-6; 10 positions match TRBD1. CDR3 length equals 15 residues. The trim removed 6 bases at V and 9 bases at J, leaving 8 bases unmatched. Germline loops: CDR1 LNHDA, CDR2 SQIVND (reference sequence). CDR3: CASSPSGTGVSPLHF. In nucleotides, the CDR3 is TGTGCCAGTAGCCCCTCCGGGACAGGGGTTTCACCCCTCCACTTT. The complete variable domain, with remaining parts taken from reference TRBV19 and TRBJ1-6, reads DGGITQSPKYLFRKEGQNVTLSCEQNLNHDAMYWYRQDPGQGLRLIYYSQIVNDFQKGDIAEGYSVSREKKESFPLTVTSAQKNPTAFYLCASSPSGTGVSPLHFGNGTRLTVT.

This clone was seen a handful of times. The genes are TRBV10-3 and TRBJ1-6; TRBD1 matches at 12 bases. This CDR3 comprises 15 residues. Unmatched junction bases numbered 8, after V lost 7 bases and J lost 10 bases. CDR1 and CDR2 from the germline V gene are ENHRY and SYGVKD. CDR3 coding DNA: TGTGCCATCACTGGGACAGGGGGCGTCAAATCACCCCTCCACTTT. This encodes CAITGTGGVKSPLHF.

The genes are TRBV2 and TRBJ1-4; D is undetermined. The germline gives CDR1 SNHLY, CDR2 FYNNEI. The CDR3 loop spans 10 amino acids. With 8 bases removed from V and 7 bases from J, the gap between germline ends came to 5 bases. This chain's CDR3 is CASQVEKLFF. The DNA of the CDR3 is TGTGCCAGCCAGGTTGAAAAACTGTTTTTT.

The V and J genes are TRBV3-1 (or the pseudogene TRBV3-2) and TRBJ2-2; D is uncertain. This CDR3 has 17 residues. From germline, CDR1 is LGHDT and CDR2 YNNKEL (reference sequence). Between the trimmed V and J ends, which lost 0 bases and 1 base, there was a span of 12 bases. CDR3 amino acids: CASSQDRGQVNTGELFF. In DNA, the CDR3 is TGTGCCAGCAGCCAAGACCGTGGGCAGGTGAACACCGGGGAGCTGTTTTTT.

This chain joins TRBV11-2 and TRBJ1-5; no definite D call. Germline V gives CDR1 SGHAT, CDR2 FQNNGV. CDR3 length: 13 residues. Trimming removed 0 bases from V and 8 bases from J, with 8 bases in between. The DNA for the CDR3 is TGTGCCAGCAGCTTAGACAGGTCAAAGCCCCAGCATTTT. This codes for CASSLDRSKPQHF.

The V gene is TRBV5-1, the J gene TRBJ2-7, with D possibly matching TRBD1 (6 bases). The ends were cut back, 1 base at V and 3 bases at J, with 20 bases in the middle. CDR1 is SGHRS and CDR2 is YFSETQ in the germline V gene. The CDR3 is made up of 17 amino acids. This CDR3 reads CASSLIGRGRASYEQYF. CDR3 bases: TGCGCCAGCAGCTTGATTGGCAGGGGCCGGGCGAGCTACGAGCAGTACTTC.

The rearrangement joins TRBV2 to TRBJ1-3; 9 bases agree with TRBD1. Germline CDR1 is SNHLY and CDR2 is FYNNEI. The CDR3 consists of 16 residues. Unmatched junction bases numbered 2, after V lost 2 bases and J lost 0 bases. CDR3 nucleotides: TGTGCCAGCAGTGAAACAGGGGGCACCTCTGGAAACACCATATATTTT. This encodes CASSETGGTSGNTIYF.

Notes on this clone: This CDR3 is missing its conserved last phenylalanine or tryptophan, likely due to a read error. The CDR3 nucleotides are TGTGCCAGCAGTTTACGGCAGAACTATGGCTACACCCTC. It translates to CASSLRQNYGYTL. The chain joins TRBV27 to TRBJ1-2; D is unclear. Germline V gene lookup returns CDR1 MNHEY and CDR2 SMNVEV (reference sequence). V was trimmed by 2 bases and J by 2 bases, leaving 6 bases between them. The CDR3 covers 13 residues.

The genes are TRBV27 and TRBJ1-1, with D uncertain. Trimming removed 5 bases at V and 0 bases at J, with 10 bases between. Germline CDR1 and CDR2: MNHEY and SMNVEV (reference sequence). This CDR3 is 14 amino acids long. In DNA form, the CDR3 reads TGTGCCAGCAGTATACGACAATTGAACACTGAAGCTTTCTTT. Protein sequence: CASSIRQLNTEAFF.

The chain carries TRBV9 and TRBJ2-3; TRBD2 aligns across 8 bases. Germline values: CDR1 SGDLS, CDR2 YYNGEE. The V gene end was trimmed by 2 bases and the J gene end by 0 bases; junction bases not matched to a gene: 5. The CDR3 consists of 16 residues. CDR3 protein: CASSVGRGASTDTQYF. The CDR3 DNA is TGTGCCAGCAGCGTTGGGCGGGGGGCTAGCACAGATACGCAGTATTTT.

The chain combines TRBV3-1 (or the pseudogene TRBV3-2) with TRBJ1-1, with D hard to call. Trimming shortened V by 1 base and J by 9 bases, and 12 bases separated the two germline ends. The CDR3 contains 13 residues. Per germline, CDR1 LGHDT and CDR2 YNNKEL (reference sequence). CDR3 amino acids: CASSQVGRVQAFF. DNA for the CDR3: TGTGCCAGCAGCCAAGTAGGGAGGGTCCAAGCTTTCTTT.

The chain has TRBV2 and TRBJ2-3, with 11 bases aligning to TRBD2. V shed 6 bases, J shed 1 base, and the junction held 6 bases outside the gene matches. The CDR3 loop spans 16 amino acids. Germline assignment: CDR1 SNHLY and CDR2 FYNNEI. In nucleotides, the CDR3 is TGTGCCAGCAGATCCTCTAGCGGGGGGCGCACAGATACGCAGTATTTT. Amino acids: CASRSSSGGRTDTQYF.

This chain connects TRBV6-2 or TRBV6-3 to TRBJ1-1; a weak D match, TRBD1 (5 bases). V was trimmed by 6 bases and J by 7 bases, leaving 18 bases between them. The CDR3 covers 14 residues. Germline lookup yields CDR1 MNHEY and CDR2 SVGEGT. The CDR3 loop reads CASSLGHPGGEAFF. The CDR3 DNA reads as TGTGCCAGCAGCCTCGGACACCCCGGGGGTGAAGCTTTCTTT.

The chain has TRBV6-5 and TRBJ1-2; D call uncertain. V was trimmed by 0 bases and J by 4 bases, leaving 15 bases between them. CDR1 is MNHEY and CDR2 is SVGAGI in the germline V gene. The CDR3 has 16 amino acids. CDR3 nucleotides: TGTGCCAGCAGTTACTCGTTTAGGGAGGATATCTATGGCTACACCTTC. Amino acid sequence: CASSYSFREDIYGYTF.

V usage is TRBV5-4 and J usage is TRBJ2-7, with 9 positions matching TRBD1. The CDR3 is 14 amino acids. J was trimmed by 4 bases and V by 4 bases; bases with no gene match: 6. The germline V gene encodes CDR1 SGHNT and CDR2 YYREEE (reference sequence). The CDR3 reads CASSRTGERYEQYF. The DNA of the CDR3 is TGTGCCAGCAGCAGGACAGGGGAGCGATACGAGCAGTACTTC.

The rearrangement uses TRBV3-1 (or the pseudogene TRBV3-2) and TRBJ1-2; D is undetermined. With 0 bases removed from V and 8 bases from J, the gap between germline ends came to 7 bases. The CDR3 sequence is 12 residues long. Germline V gene data show CDR1 as LGHDT and CDR2 as YNNKEL (reference sequence). CDR3 nucleotide sequence: TGTGCCAGCAGCCAAGATCTAGCCGGCTACACCTTC. This codes for CASSQDLAGYTF.